This passage covers 27 T cell receptor beta chains from one sample sequenced in a study of CD8 T cells in ankylosing spondylitis. A single record per CDR3 protein comes from TCRdb applying MiXCR to the 5' RACE reads. The repertoire includes over 700,000 distinct CDR3 sequences, roughly 19% of them detected once, and around a fifth sits in the top ten. No antigen has been identified for these receptors. The study's findings and limits: Among TCR beta sequences, a motif of several highly homologous variants appeared characteristic of ankylosing spondylitis blood.

Source material: blood, either unsorted or a sorted T cell fraction (not recorded which). These TCRs come from a male donor with ankylosing spondylitis.

In its sample, this clonotype was seen a few times. The chain joins TRBV18 to TRBJ1-5; D not certain. V was shortened by 5 bases and J by 6 bases, with 11 bases between the two germline ends. The CDR3 length is 13 residues. Germline V gene data show CDR1 as KGHSH and CDR2 as LQKENI. The CDR3 loop reads CASSNAGGQPQHF. In DNA form, the CDR3 reads TGTGCCAGCTCAAACGCTGGCGGTCAGCCCCAGCATTTT.

This clonotype was found a few times. This chain links TRBV5-1 with TRBJ2-5, with 8 bases matching TRBD2. V was clipped by 4 bases and J by 6 bases; unmatched bases: 8. Germline V gives CDR1 SGHRS, CDR2 YFSETQ. CDR3 size: 14 residues. The CDR3 DNA follows: TGCGCCAGCAGCCCCGGGACTAGTATGAAGACCCAGTACTTC. Protein product: CASSPGTSMKTQYF.

V and J are TRBV29-1 and TRBJ2-5, with 10 bases identical to TRBD1. CDR3 size: 16 residues. Germline CDR1 reads SQVTM; CDR2 reads ANQGSEA. V was clipped by 3 bases and J by 4 bases; unmatched bases: 11. This CDR3 reads CSVDHLAGQGRETQYF. The CDR3 region has the DNA TGCAGCGTTGATCATCTCGCGGGACAGGGGAGAGAGACCCAGTACTTC.

In its sample, this clonotype was seen a few times. The chain links TRBV4-1 to TRBJ1-4; D call uncertain. The CDR3 is 15 residues long. The V end lost 4 bases, the J end lost 5 bases, and 14 bases lay between the germline ends. Germline V gene lookup returns CDR1 MGHRA and CDR2 YSYEKL. In nucleotides, the CDR3 is TGCGCCAGCAGCCCTGGACCGGGAGGGAATGAAAAACTGTTTTTT. It is translated as CASSPGPGGNEKLFF.

This clonotype was counted a few times. The rearrangement links TRBV18 to TRBJ2-7, with D perhaps TRBD1 (5 bases). The CDR3 spans 14 residues. CDR1 KGHSH and CDR2 LQKENI come from the germline V gene. V was shortened by 2 bases and J by 2 bases, with 10 bases between the two germline ends. CDR3 residues: CASSPMDMAYEQYF. In nucleotides, the CDR3 is TGTGCCAGCTCACCAATGGACATGGCCTACGAGCAGTACTTC.

The rearrangement uses TRBV7-2 and TRBJ2-5, with D perhaps matching TRBD1 or TRBD2 (5 bases each). V lost 4 bases, J lost 5 bases, and 17 bases lay in between. Germline lookup yields CDR1 SGHTA and CDR2 FQGNSA. The CDR3 is 15 residues long. CDR3 region: CASSYRDAPGETQYF. For the CDR3, the DNA is TGTGCCAGCAGCTACCGGGACGCCCCGGGGGAGACCCAGTACTTC.

V gene TRBV29-1 combines with J gene TRBJ1-4; the D gene is possibly TRBD1 (6 bases). The CDR3 totals 13 residues. Germline V lookup: CDR1 SQVTM, CDR2 ANQGSEA. V was pared by 7 bases and J by 8 bases, with 17 bases between. CDR3 nucleotides: TGCAGCGCCTACCAGACAGGAATAGAAAAACTGTTTTTT. This gives the protein CSAYQTGIEKLFF.

V is TRBV4-2 and J is TRBJ1-5; D uncertain. The V and J ends lost 0 bases and 7 bases respectively, with 13 bases between them. The length of the CDR3 is 15 residues. CDR1 and CDR2 (germline): LGHNA, YNFKEQ. The CDR3 nucleotides are TGTGCCAGCAGCCAAGAATACGGAGCGAGACAGCCCCAGCATTTT. This translates into CASSQEYGARQPQHF.

This clonotype was observed many times. Here the CDR3 DNA reads TGTGCCACCGGGACAGGGAGAGGGGAGCAGTACTTC. It yields the protein CATGTGRGEQYF. The chain carries TRBV2 and TRBJ2-7; the match to TRBD1 covers 9 bases. The V and J ends lost 10 bases and 7 bases, in that order; junction bases with no gene match: 8. Germline V lookup: CDR1 SNHLY, CDR2 FYNNEI. The CDR3 is 12 amino acids.

The chain couples TRBV15 to TRBJ2-1; D possibly matches TRBD1 or TRBD2 (6 bases each). The CDR3 has 18 amino acids. V dropped 0 bases and J dropped 1 base, with 16 bases sitting between them. From germline, CDR1 is LNHNV and CDR2 YYDKDF (reference sequence). This CDR3 is CATSRDQGGIRSYNEQFF. The CDR3 region has the DNA TGTGCCACCAGCAGAGATCAAGGGGGGATCAGGTCCTACAATGAGCAGTTCTTC.

The chain links TRBV12-3 or TRBV12-4 to TRBJ2-1; TRBD1 matches 8 bases. V lost 6 bases and J lost 3; bases outside the gene matches: 16. The CDR3 is 18 amino acids. The CDR3: CASRLGMEAGGDYNEQFF. For the CDR3, the DNA is TGTGCCAGCAGATTGGGGATGGAGGCAGGGGGCGACTACAATGAGCAGTTCTTC.

The chain joins TRBV20-1 to TRBJ1-4; TRBD1 is a possible D gene (5 bases). Trimming took 3 bases from V and 5 from J, leaving 13 bases between them. CDR1 is DFQATT and CDR2 is SNEGSKA in the germline V gene (reference sequence). The CDR3 loop spans 14 amino acids. The CDR3 coding sequence is TGCAGTGCTAGGGGGGAGGGAGACAATGAAAAACTGTTTTTT. Amino acids: CSARGEGDNEKLFF.

Ten or more counts support this clonotype. The rearrangement links TRBV12-3 or TRBV12-4 to TRBJ2-1, with D tentatively TRBD1 (5 bases). The CDR3 covers 11 residues. V lost 11 bases and J 6 bases, leaving 11 bases between the germline ends. The CDR3 sequence is CAGADFNEQFF. In nucleotides, the CDR3 is TGTGCCGGGGCGGATTTCAATGAGCAGTTCTTC.

This clonotype has a handful of counts. The chain employs TRBV6-1 and TRBJ1-2; 8 nucleotides line up with TRBD1. The CDR3 contains 14 residues. Germline values: CDR1 MNHNS, CDR2 SASEGT. The junction had 4 bases not matched to a gene; V was cut back by 6 bases and J by 1 base. CDR3 residues: CASRDTGGNYGYTF. CDR3 DNA: TGTGCCAGCAGGGATACAGGGGGTAACTATGGCTACACCTTC.

The rearrangement links TRBV5-1 to TRBJ2-3, with 8 positions matching TRBD1. V shed 4 bases and J 5 bases; nucleotides not matched to a gene: 18. From germline, CDR1 is SGHRS and CDR2 YFSETQ. The length of the CDR3 is 18 residues. In DNA form, the CDR3 reads TGCGCCAGCAGCAGGGGACAGGCGGCTCTAATGGTTGGAGATACGCAGTATTTT. Its translation is CASSRGQAALMVGDTQYF.

V and J are TRBV3-1 and TRBJ2-3; perhaps TRBD1 as D (5 bases). Germline V gene sequence: CDR1 LGHDT, CDR2 YNNKEL (reference sequence). The CDR3 has 16 residues. Trimming pared 2 bases from V and 7 bases from J, leaving 19 bases between. The CDR3 DNA is TGTGCCAGCAGCCAAACGGATGGGGCCGGTCCTTATACGCAGTATTTT. Residues: CASSQTDGAGPYTQYF.

The rearrangement joins TRBV25-1 to TRBJ1-1; weak D call: TRBD1 (5 bases). Germline CDR1 MGHDK, CDR2 SYGVNS. CDR3 length equals 13 residues. V lost 7 bases and J 0 bases, leaving 9 bases between the germline ends. CDR3 coding DNA: TGTGCCAGCACCCCAGGGATGAACACTGAAGCTTTCTTT. This codes for CASTPGMNTEAFF. The full variable domain, with the rest looked up from reference TRBV25-1 and TRBJ1-1, is EADIYQTPRYLVIGTGKKITLECSQTMGHDKMYWYQQDPGMELHLIHYSYGVNSTEKGDLSSESTVSRIRTEHFPLTLESARPSHTSQYLCASTPGMNTEAFFGQGTRLTVV.

This chain uses TRBV5-1 with TRBJ2-1; the D gene is possibly TRBD2 (6 bases). Germline CDR1 SGHRS, CDR2 YFSETQ. CDR3 length: 15 amino acids. The V end was cut by 1 base, the J end by 5 bases, with 13 bases between. CDR3 sequence: CASSLLTGDHNEQFF. CDR3 DNA: TGCGCCAGCAGCTTGCTGACGGGGGATCACAATGAGCAGTTCTTC.

The chain links TRBV29-1 to TRBJ2-7; D is undetermined. V lost 1 base, J lost 3 bases, and 13 bases lay in between. This CDR3 has 14 residues. The germline V gene encodes CDR1 SQVTM and CDR2 ANQGSEA. CDR3 DNA sequence: TGCAGCGTTGAAGTCAACCCGGGCCTCTACGAGCAGTACTTC. Encoded protein: CSVEVNPGLYEQYF.

J is TRBJ1-4 and V is TRBV11-2; the D gene is possibly TRBD1 (6 bases). Trimming took 1 base from V and 8 from J, leaving 23 bases between them. There are 18 residues in the CDR3. Germline V gives CDR1 SGHAT, CDR2 FQNNGV. CDR3 sequence reads: CASSLVLNAGGSEEKLFF. In DNA, the CDR3 is TGTGCCAGCAGCTTAGTTCTCAACGCGGGGGGCTCAGAGGAAAAACTGTTTTTT.

This sequence joins TRBV3-1 and TRBJ2-5; 9 bases map to TRBD2. Per the germline V gene, CDR1 is LGHDT and CDR2 is YNNKEL (reference sequence). The V segment lost 1 base and the J segment 5 bases; nucleotides outside the gene matches: 14. This CDR3 is built from 18 residues. The CDR3 nucleotides are TGTGCCAGCAGCCAAGGGTCCTGGAGTGCGGGAGGGAGTGAGACCCAGTACTTC. It translates to CASSQGSWSAGGSETQYF.

The chain employs TRBV27 and TRBJ1-6; a possible D gene is TRBD1 (5 bases). The CDR3 spans 14 residues. CDR1 MNHEY and CDR2 SMNVEV come from the germline V gene (reference sequence). V lost 6 bases to trimming and J lost 8 bases, with 14 bases between them. The CDR3 sequence is CASRIIGGDSPLHF. The CDR3 DNA reads TGTGCCAGCAGAATTATTGGAGGGGATTCACCCCTCCACTTT.

This sequence joins TRBV28 and TRBJ2-7; D is undetermined. Germline V CDR1 and CDR2: MDHEN, SYDVKM. Trimming cost V 2 bases and J 3 bases, with 11 bases left between them. The CDR3 extends over 14 amino acids. The CDR3 DNA sequence: TGTGCCAGCAGTTTAGTTGGCTGGGGCTACGAGCAGTACTTC. Encoded protein: CASSLVGWGYEQYF.

In its sample, this clonotype was seen a few times. This rearrangement joins TRBV7-9 to TRBJ2-5; D may be TRBD2 (5 bases). From germline, CDR1 is SEHNR and CDR2 FQNEAQ (reference sequence). V shed 3 bases and J shed 2 bases, with 16 bases lying between them. The CDR3 has 16 amino acids. CDR3 DNA: TGTGCCAGCAGCTTCGCTGTGATAGGCGGGCAAGAGACCCAGTACTTC. This gives the protein CASSFAVIGGQETQYF.

A few counts support this clonotype. The chain carries TRBV12-3 or TRBV12-4 and TRBJ2-2; the D gene is possibly TRBD2 (5 bases). CDR3 length equals 15 residues. Trimming stripped 2 bases from V and 8 bases from J, with 15 bases between. The CDR3 coding sequence is TGTGCCAGCAGTTTAACCCCTAGAGGGTCTGGGGAGCTGTTTTTT. Protein product: CASSLTPRGSGELFF.

The chain has TRBV19 and TRBJ2-1, with TRBD2 identical over 10 bases. The V gene end was trimmed by 5 bases and the J gene end by 8 bases; junction bases not matched to a gene: 9. The germline V gene has CDR1 LNHDA and CDR2 SQIVND (reference sequence). This CDR3 spans 15 amino acids. CDR3 nucleotides: TGTGCCAGTAGTGTCCGGGCTAGCGGGAGCGATGAGCAGTTCTTC. Amino acid sequence: CASSVRASGSDEQFF.

This clonotype showed up just a few times. The V call is TRBV12-3 or TRBV12-4, the J call TRBJ2-3; D gene unclear. With 3 bases removed from V and 2 bases from J, the gap between germline ends came to 18 bases. This CDR3 is built from 17 residues. The CDR3 sequence: CASSFDVRTSATDTQYF. The CDR3 coding sequence is TGTGCCAGCAGTTTTGACGTGAGGACGTCGGCCACAGATACGCAGTATTTT.